This passage covers 3 T cell receptor beta chains from one sample sequenced in a study of shared clonotypes between healthy human individuals. TCRdb keeps only in-frame clones here, not all; method: immunoSEQ multiplex PCR. The sample includes about 1.5 million clones, 98% seen only once; the top ten take about 0.42%. The sequenced material came from naive CD4+ T cells sorted from blood. Specified subset: CD45RA+ positively selected. The receptors derive from a man under 40 in good health.

The chain joins TRBV18 to TRBJ2-7, with 10 bases fitting TRBD1. In germline, CDR1 is KGHSH, CDR2 LQKENI. V shed 6 bases, J shed 4 bases, and the junction held 12 bases outside the gene matches. The CDR3 consists of 16 residues. CDR3 nucleotides: TGTGCCAGCTCTCCTCTCGACAGGGGGCCGAAATACGAGCAGTACTTC. Amino acid sequence: CASSPLDRGPKYEQYF. Complete variable domain (other parts from reference TRBV18 and TRBJ2-7): NAGVMQNPRHLVRRRGQEARLRCSPMKGHSHVYWYRQLPEEGLKFMVYLQKENIIDESGMPKERFSAEFPKEGPSILRIQQVVRGDSAAYFCASSPLDRGPKYEQYFGPGTRLTVT.

The chain recombines TRBV27 with TRBJ1-5, with TRBD1 matching over 7 bases. The V gene end was trimmed by 2 bases and the J gene end by 6 bases; junction bases not matched to a gene: 4. CDR3 length equals 14 residues. CDR1 is MNHEY, CDR2 SMNVEV, per germline (reference sequence). CDR3 protein: CASSLEGAGQPQHF. Written as DNA, the CDR3 is TGTGCCAGCAGTTTAGAGGGGGCAGGTCAGCCCCAGCATTTT.

Note on this clone: This specimen includes other DNA sequences encoding the same CDR3. This rearrangement joins TRBV6-5 to TRBJ2-1, with a weak D call TRBD2 (6 bases). The CDR3 consists of 15 residues. V was trimmed by 1 base and J by 1 base, leaving 8 bases between them. The germline V gene has CDR1 MNHEY and CDR2 SVGAGI. CDR3 sequence: CASSYFGGSYNEQFF. CDR3 DNA: TGTGCCAGCAGTTACTTTGGGGGGTCCTACAATGAGCAGTTCTTC.